This TCR beta chain was sequenced during a study of PD-1 blockade in classical Hodgkin lymphoma. Study-wide results and limits: When set against healthy donors, newly diagnosed patients were reported to show lower baseline TCR diversity. Still unresolved is the cause of the repertoire differences, which may be disease activity or prior therapy.

As for this clone: Its antigen is currently unknown.

Indicated time point: cycle 4 day 1 (C4D1), after more than five weeks of nivolumab. All patients relapsed after autologous stem cell transplantation, and brentuximab vedotin exposure varied. V was cut by 5 bases and J by 0 bases, with 8 bases left in between. This CDR3 contains 13 residues. The V gene's germline CDR1 is KGHSH and CDR2 LQKENI. Profiling relied on immunoSEQ multiplex PCR, and the TCRdb table lists in-frame clones only, not all of them. The sample records over 70,000 clones, over 75% being singletons. The gene calls are TRBV18 and TRBJ2-7; D is unresolved. The specimen comprised peripheral blood mononuclear cells (PBMCs), sampled before the fourth cycle of nivolumab. This clonotype was sampled from a human donor with classical Hodgkin lymphoma. This chain's CDR3 is CASSARLSYEQYF. The CDR3 nucleotides are TGTGCCAGCTCAGCGCGGCTCTCCTACGAGCAGTACTTC.